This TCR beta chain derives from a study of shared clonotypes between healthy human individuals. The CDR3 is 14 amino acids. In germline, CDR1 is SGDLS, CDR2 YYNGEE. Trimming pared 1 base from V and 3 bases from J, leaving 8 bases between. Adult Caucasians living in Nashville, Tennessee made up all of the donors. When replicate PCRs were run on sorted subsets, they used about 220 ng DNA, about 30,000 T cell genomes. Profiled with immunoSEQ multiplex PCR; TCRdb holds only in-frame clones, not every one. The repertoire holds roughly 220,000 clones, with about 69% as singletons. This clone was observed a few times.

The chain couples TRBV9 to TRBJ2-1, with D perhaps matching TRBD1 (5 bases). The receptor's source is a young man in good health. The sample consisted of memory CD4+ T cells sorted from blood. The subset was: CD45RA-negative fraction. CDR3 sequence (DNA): TGTGCCAGCAGCGTACAGGGCTTCTACAATGAGCAGTTCTTC. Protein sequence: CASSVQGFYNEQFF.